A selection of T cell receptor beta chains follows, all from one sample in a study of beta chain features in type 1 diabetes. The protocol was immunoSEQ multiplex PCR, while the TCRdb copy is restricted to in-frame clones and leaves out a portion. This table has roughly 340,000 clones, 10% to 15% appearing once. The material sequenced was naive CD4+ T cells from blood. The receptors come from a woman younger than 30 with type 1 diabetes. Both conserved end residues are part of each CDR3. D genes are given only for firm matches. Some rows have no size entry. The others give once, few or many, or a class for an expanded clone.

CDR3: CASSSPWKGEGSYEQYF; DNA: TGTGCCAGCAGCTCCCCGTGGAAGGGGGAAGGGTCCTACGAGCAGTACTTC; size: few; D: NA; J: TRBJ2-7; V: TRBV7-6
CDR3: CASSASTDYNEQFF; DNA: TGTGCCAGCAGTGCGTCTACCGATTACAATGAGCAGTTCTTC; size: NA; D: NA; J: TRBJ2-1; V: TRBV25-1
CDR3: CASSPGVYSNQPQHF; DNA: TGTGCCAGCAGCCCGGGAGTTTATAGCAATCAGCCCCAGCATTTT; size: NA; D: NA; J: TRBJ1-5; V: TRBV7-2
CDR3: CASSGSGRNTGELFF; DNA: TGTGCCAGCAGCGGTAGCGGGAGGAACACCGGGGAGCTGTTTTTT; size: few; D: TRBD2; J: TRBJ2-2; V: TRBV4-2
CDR3: CASRGTGVTGEQYF; DNA: TGTGCCAGCCGCGGGACAGGGGTGACCGGCGAGCAGTACTTC; size: few; D: TRBD1; J: TRBJ2-7; V: TRBV7-2
CDR3: CASSPQLSGANVLTF; DNA: TGTGCCAGCTCACCACAGCTCTCTGGGGCCAACGTCCTGACTTTC; size: NA; D: NA; J: TRBJ2-6; V: TRBV18
CDR3: CASSVTQLNTEAFF; DNA: TGCGCCAGCAGCGTGACACAGCTGAACACTGAAGCTTTCTTT; size: NA; D: NA; J: TRBJ1-1; V: TRBV5-1
CDR3: CASSEGGGNQPQHF; DNA: TGTGCCAGCAGTGAAGGGGGGGGCAATCAGCCCCAGCATTTT; size: few; D: NA; J: TRBJ1-5; V: TRBV2
CDR3: CSVGQLGETQYF; DNA: TGCAGCGTAGGACAGTTAGGGGAGACCCAGTACTTC; size: few; D: NA; J: TRBJ2-5; V: TRBV29-1
CDR3: CASSVGGQRETQYF; DNA: TGTGCCAGCAGCGTAGGGGGGCAAAGAGAGACCCAGTACTTC; size: few; D: NA; J: TRBJ2-5; V: TRBV9
CDR3: CASSVTGTGGEQYF; DNA: TGTGCCAGTAGTGTCACAGGGACAGGGGGCGAGCAGTACTTC; size: few; D: TRBD1; J: TRBJ2-7; V: TRBV19
CDR3: CASQRTGSLNQPQHF; DNA: TGTGCCAGCCAACGGACAGGGTCTCTTAATCAGCCCCAGCATTTT; size: NA; D: TRBD1; J: TRBJ1-5; V: TRBV2
CDR3: CASSLARTGGYEQYF; DNA: TGTGCCAGCAGCTTAGCCCGGACAGGGGGCTACGAGCAGTACTTC; size: NA; D: TRBD1; J: TRBJ2-7; V: TRBV7-2
CDR3: CASSQAQGRPGRTEAFF; DNA: TGTGCCAGCAGCCAAGCTCAGGGCCGACCGGGGAGGACTGAAGCTTTCTTT; size: few; D: NA; J: TRBJ1-1; V: TRBV4-2
CDR3: CASSPTGTNQPQHF; DNA: TGTGCCAGCTCACCTACAGGGACCAATCAGCCCCAGCATTTT; size: NA; D: NA; J: TRBJ1-5; V: TRBV18
CDR3: CASSGLAGYNEQFF; DNA: TGCGCCAGCAGCGGGCTAGCGGGGTACAATGAGCAGTTCTTC; size: few; D: TRBD2; J: TRBJ2-1; V: TRBV5-1
CDR3: CASSRSGEQYF; DNA: TGCGCCAGCAGCCGCAGCGGGGAGCAGTACTTC; size: NA; D: NA; J: TRBJ2-7; V: TRBV4-1
CDR3: CSVAGASTDTQYF; DNA: TGCAGCGTTGCCGGAGCTAGCACAGATACGCAGTATTTT; size: NA; D: NA; J: TRBJ2-3; V: TRBV29-1
CDR3: CASSLRANEKLFF; DNA: TGTGCCAGCAGCCTACGGGCTAATGAAAAACTGTTTTTT; size: NA; D: NA; J: TRBJ1-4; V: TRBV7-9
CDR3: CASSRTSGGPLVNEQFF; DNA: TGCGCCAGCAGCCGAACTAGCGGGGGGCCCTTAGTCAATGAGCAGTTCTTC; size: NA; D: TRBD2; J: TRBJ2-1; V: TRBV4-3
CDR3: CSVRTSGGTDTQYF; DNA: TGCAGCGTCAGGACTAGCGGGGGCACAGATACGCAGTATTTT; size: NA; D: TRBD2; J: TRBJ2-3; V: TRBV29-1
CDR3: CASRRASGRSNEQFF; DNA: TGTGCCAGCCGGCGGGCTAGCGGGAGGAGCAATGAGCAGTTCTTC; size: NA; D: TRBD2; J: TRBJ2-1; V: TRBV2
CDR3: CASSHRQRVRGNEQFF; DNA: TGTGCCAGCAGCCACCGCCAGAGGGTACGGGGGAATGAGCAGTTCTTC; size: few; D: NA; J: TRBJ2-1; V: TRBV14
CDR3: CASTPGGTDTQYF; DNA: TGTGCCAGCACCCCCGGAGGGACAGATACGCAGTATTTT; size: NA; D: NA; J: TRBJ2-3; V: TRBV25-1
CDR3: CASSQVGAGAANYGYTF; DNA: TGTGCCAGCAGCCAAGTGGGGGCCGGGGCAGCTAACTATGGCTACACCTTC; size: few; D: NA; J: TRBJ1-2; V: TRBV14
CDR3: CASSPREYTGELFF; DNA: TGTGCCAGCTCACCGCGGGAGTACACCGGGGAGCTGTTTTTT; size: few; D: TRBD2; J: TRBJ2-2; V: TRBV18
CDR3: CASSLAGSVNTEAFF; DNA: TGTGCCAGCAGCTTAGCTGGCAGTGTTAACACTGAAGCTTTCTTT; size: NA; D: NA; J: TRBJ1-1; V: TRBV11-3
CDR3: CASSSGLAGVSHIQYF; DNA: TGTGCCAGCAGCTCGGGACTAGCGGGAGTATCGCACATTCAGTACTTC; size: few; D: TRBD2; J: TRBJ2-4; V: TRBV7-2
CDR3: CASSWASYGYTF; DNA: TGTGCCAGCAGTTGGGCCAGCTATGGCTACACCTTC; size: NA; D: NA; J: TRBJ1-2; V: TRBV28
CDR3: CAWNSGSYEQYF; DNA: TGTGCCTGGAATTCGGGAAGCTACGAGCAGTACTTC; size: NA; D: NA; J: TRBJ2-7; V: TRBV30
CDR3: CASSEYRNYGYTF; DNA: TGTGCCAGCAGTGAATACAGGAACTATGGCTACACCTTC; size: NA; D: NA; J: TRBJ1-2; V: TRBV25-1
CDR3: CASSHGLAGVDEQFF; DNA: TGTGCCAGCAGCCATGGACTAGCGGGAGTAGATGAGCAGTTCTTC; size: NA; D: TRBD2; J: TRBJ2-1; V: TRBV28